The entry below gives a single T cell receptor (beta chain) sequence along with its context. Its specificity is not known. These data belong to a study of Ad26.COV2.S vaccination and SARS-CoV-2 variants. About the research overall: Among those in the COV1001 Ad26.COV2.S trial arm was the donor. Doses of Ad26.COV2.S were injected into muscle once or twice, 56 days apart.

Treatment denoted: around 19 received Ad26.COV2.S at low or high dose, single or two shots; about 5 received placebo; per-sample allocation not given. Repertoires come from day 63 after the first vaccine or placebo injection. Findings and caveats of the study: While placebo recipients had lower spike-specific TCR breadth, vaccine recipients had more.

CDR3 length: 14 residues. Germline V gives CDR1 SNHLY, CDR2 FYNNEI. Trimming cost V 8 bases and J 9 bases; bases outside gene matches: 14. Data came from immunoSEQ multiplex PCR; TCRdb stores just in-frame clones and leaves some out. The sample includes about 410,000 clones, about 90% of them seen just once. The sequence was obtained from a person aged 18-60 years who received the Ad26.COV2.S COVID-19 vaccine or a placebo. Sequencing used peripheral blood, obtained in a trial of Ad26.COV2.S vaccine versus placebo. The chain links TRBV2 to TRBJ2-7; 9 bases map to TRBD1. The CDR3 sequence: CASRLRLGQGLQYF. The CDR3 nucleotides read TGTGCCAGCCGACTTCGGCTGGGACAGGGCTTGCAGTACTTC.